Each of the 16 T cell receptor beta chains below was sequenced from the same sample in a study of CD8 T cells in ankylosing spondylitis. TCRdb redid the calling of the 5' RACE reads with MiXCR, one entry per CDR3 protein. The sample carries 250,000 or so distinct CDR3 sequences, 20% to 30% recorded once. The material sequenced was blood, either unsorted or a sorted T cell fraction (not recorded which). These receptors all come from a male donor with ankylosing spondylitis or in good health (not recorded which).

This chain uses TRBV20-1 with TRBJ1-2, with 9 bases aligning to TRBD1. The V gene's germline CDR1 is DFQATT and CDR2 SNEGSKA (reference sequence). J gave up 7 bases and V 6 bases, and 6 bases lay outside the gene matches. The CDR3 covers 12 residues. The CDR3 nucleotides read TGCAGTGCGGAACCGGGACAGGGTGGCTACACCTTC. Protein sequence: CSAEPGQGGYTF.

This sequence joins TRBV20-1 and TRBJ2-3; the match to TRBD2 covers 10 bases. The CDR3 loop spans 15 amino acids. Germline CDR1 DFQATT, CDR2 SNEGSKA (reference sequence). The V segment lost 1 base and the J segment 5 bases; nucleotides outside the gene matches: 6. The CDR3 spells CSARGSLAGRDTQYF. CDR3 coding DNA: TGCAGTGCTAGAGGTTCACTAGCGGGGCGAGATACGCAGTATTTT.

The table lists this clonotype with many counts. The J gene is TRBJ2-1, the V gene TRBV5-1; tentatively, D is TRBD2 (5 bases). This CDR3 is built from 15 residues. Germline values: CDR1 SGHRS, CDR2 YFSETQ. The V end lost 1 base, the J end lost 7 bases, and 15 bases lay between the germline ends. CDR3 region: CASSLFAGPGNEQFF. The CDR3 nucleotides are TGCGCCAGCAGCTTGTTCGCAGGCCCGGGGAATGAGCAGTTCTTC. Using reference TRBV5-1 and TRBJ2-1 for the parts outside the CDR3, the full variable domain is KAGVTQTPRYLIKTRGQQVTLSCSPISGHRSVSWYQQTPGQGLQFLFEYFSETQRNKGNFPGRFSGRQFSNSRSEMNVSTLELGDSALYLCASSLFAGPGNEQFFGPGTRLTVL.

This clonotype has a handful of counts. The chain has TRBV6-1 and TRBJ2-7; 10 nucleotides agree with TRBD2. Germline V gene data show CDR1 as MNHNS and CDR2 as SASEGT. The J segment lost 0 bases and the V segment lost 5 bases, leaving 4 bases of the junction unmatched. This CDR3 region has 15 residues. This chain's CDR3 is CASSPSGGGSYEQYF. The CDR3 region has the DNA TGTGCCAGCAGTCCCAGCGGGGGGGGCTCCTACGAGCAGTACTTC.

The CDR3 is CASSYSQAWDTEAFF. CDR3 bases: TGTGCCAGCAGTTACTCGCAGGCTTGGGACACTGAAGCTTTCTTT. The chain uses TRBV6-5 and TRBJ1-1; unclear D gene. The CDR3 sequence is 15 residues long. CDR1 MNHEY and CDR2 SVGAGI come from the germline V gene. Trimming removed 0 bases from V and 3 bases from J, with 11 bases in between.

The sample holds many counts of this clonotype. The CDR3 DNA sequence: TGCAGCGCCCGGGACTCCCAATATACGCAGTATTTT. Protein: CSARDSQYTQYF. The V call is TRBV29-1, the J call TRBJ2-3, with TRBD2 as a possible D gene (6 bases). Trimming removed 7 bases from V and 7 bases from J, with 15 bases in between. Germline CDR1 reads SQVTM; CDR2 reads ANQGSEA. The CDR3 length is 12 residues.

J is TRBJ2-5 and V is TRBV5-1; possibly TRBD1 or TRBD2 for D (5 bases each). In germline, CDR1 is SGHRS, CDR2 YFSETQ. V was clipped by 4 bases and J by 1 base, with 14 bases between them. CDR3 size: 15 residues. Here the CDR3 reads CASSPFTGTQETQYF. The DNA of the CDR3 is TGCGCCAGCAGCCCATTTACCGGGACCCAAGAGACCCAGTACTTC.

With regard to this clonotype: A much larger clone lies one base from this, so it may be a read error. This chain connects TRBV10-3 to TRBJ2-3, with D perhaps being TRBD1 or TRBD2 (5 bases each). V dropped 6 bases and J dropped 4 bases, with 5 bases sitting between them. CDR1 and CDR2 (germline): ENHRY, SYGVKD. The CDR3 has 11 residues. The CDR3 loop is CAIRGADTQYF. CDR3 sequence (DNA): TGTGCCATCAGGGGGGCAGATACGCAGTATTTT.

The chain combines TRBV18 with TRBJ1-1; D perhaps matches TRBD1 (5 bases). This CDR3 region has 14 residues. Germline CDR1 and CDR2: KGHSH and LQKENI. V lost 1 base and J 5 bases, leaving 11 bases between the germline ends. CDR3 sequence reads: CASSPRQGATEAFF. DNA for the CDR3: TGTGCCAGCTCACCACGACAAGGGGCTACTGAAGCTTTCTTT.

This sequence joins TRBV4-2 and TRBJ2-1; no firm D call. Germline loops: CDR1 LGHNA, CDR2 YNFKEQ. The CDR3 loop spans 15 amino acids. V was clipped by 0 bases and J by 2 bases, with 8 bases between them. The CDR3 reads CASSQEPSTYNEQFF. In DNA form, the CDR3 reads TGTGCCAGCAGCCAAGAGCCTAGTACCTACAATGAGCAGTTCTTC.

Ten or more counts support this clonotype. The V and J genes are TRBV5-5 and TRBJ1-2; D gene unclear. The germline V and J ends were trimmed by 0 bases and 2 bases, with 5 bases remaining between them. This CDR3 has 13 amino acids. CDR1 SGHKS and CDR2 YYEKEE come from the germline V gene (reference sequence). The CDR3 is CASSLDWNYGYTF. Written as DNA, the CDR3 is TGTGCCAGCAGCTTGGATTGGAACTATGGCTACACCTTC. The variable domain in full, with the rest retrieved from reference TRBV5-5 and TRBJ1-2, is DAGVTQSPTHLIKTRGQQVTLRCSPISGHKSVSWYQQVLGQGPQFIFQYYEKEERGRGNFPDRFSARQFPNYSSELNVNALLLGDSALYLCASSLDWNYGYTFGSGTRLTVV.

The V call is TRBV10-3, the J call TRBJ2-6; no reliable D call. Germline V gives CDR1 ENHRY, CDR2 SYGVKD. The germline V and J ends were trimmed by 3 bases and 0 bases, with 6 bases remaining between them. This CDR3 contains 15 residues. CDR3 protein: CAISDRDSGANVLTF. DNA of the CDR3: TGTGCCATCAGTGATAGGGACTCTGGGGCCAACGTCCTGACTTTC.

This clonotype has a count of ten or more. The chain has TRBV12-3 or TRBV12-4 and TRBJ2-1; D ambiguous. The length of the CDR3 is 15 residues. V was shortened by 2 bases and J by 7 bases, with 15 bases between the two germline ends. The CDR3 sequence: CASSLSKAFGNEQFF. The CDR3 DNA follows: TGTGCCAGCAGTTTATCTAAAGCCTTTGGGAATGAGCAGTTCTTC.

Turning to this clonotype: An end of the junction differs from the germline gene, which may be a read error. The chain uses TRBV7-8 and TRBJ2-5; D possibly matches TRBD1 or TRBD2 (6 bases each). From germline, CDR1 is SGHVS and CDR2 FQNEAQ. This CDR3 contains 15 residues. CDR3 DNA: TGTGCCAGCAGCTTATCCCTGGGGACGAACGAAGGGGGGAGCTTC. Translation gives CASSLSLGTNEGGSF.

In this sample, this clonotype turned up many times. This sequence joins TRBV12-3 or TRBV12-4 and TRBJ1-2, with TRBD1 as a possible D gene (6 bases). The CDR3 is 14 residues long. Trimming cost V 7 bases and J 0 bases, with 12 bases left between them. CDR3 bases: TGTGCCAGCACCGGGGGCAGTACTAACTATGGCTACACCTTC. Translating gives CASTGGSTNYGYTF.

V and J are TRBV20-1 and TRBJ1-5; weak D call: TRBD1 (5 bases). The germline V gene has CDR1 DFQATT and CDR2 SNEGSKA (reference sequence). The V end was cut by 4 bases, the J end by 4 bases, with 14 bases between. This CDR3 contains 14 residues. The CDR3 reads CSAIRQSGNQPQHF. The CDR3 DNA follows: TGCAGTGCTATCAGACAGTCGGGGAATCAGCCCCAGCATTTT.